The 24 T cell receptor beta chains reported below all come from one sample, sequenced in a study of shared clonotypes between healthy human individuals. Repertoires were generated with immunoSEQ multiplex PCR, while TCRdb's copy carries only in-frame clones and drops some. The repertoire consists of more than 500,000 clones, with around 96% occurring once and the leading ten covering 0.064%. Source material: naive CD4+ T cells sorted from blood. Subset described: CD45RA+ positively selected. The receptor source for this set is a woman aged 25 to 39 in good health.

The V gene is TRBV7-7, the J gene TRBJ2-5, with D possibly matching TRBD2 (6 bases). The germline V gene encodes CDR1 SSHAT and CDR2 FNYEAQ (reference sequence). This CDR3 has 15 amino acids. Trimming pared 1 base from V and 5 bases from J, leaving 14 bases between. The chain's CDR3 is CASSLGTAGWETQYF. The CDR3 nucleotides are TGTGCCAGCAGCTTAGGGACTGCGGGGTGGGAGACCCAGTACTTC.

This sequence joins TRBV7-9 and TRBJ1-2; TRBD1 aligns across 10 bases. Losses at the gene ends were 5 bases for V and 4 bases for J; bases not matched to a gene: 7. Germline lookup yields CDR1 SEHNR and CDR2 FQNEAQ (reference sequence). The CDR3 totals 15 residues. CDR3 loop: CASSIGDRGGYGYTF. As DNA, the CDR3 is TGTGCCAGCAGCATTGGGGACAGGGGTGGCTATGGCTACACCTTC.

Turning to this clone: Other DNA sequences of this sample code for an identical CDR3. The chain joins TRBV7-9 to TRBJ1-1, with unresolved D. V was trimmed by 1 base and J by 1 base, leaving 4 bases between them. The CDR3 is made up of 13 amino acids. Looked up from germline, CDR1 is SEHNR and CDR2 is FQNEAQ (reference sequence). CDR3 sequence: CASSLGANTEAFF. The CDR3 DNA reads TGTGCCAGCAGCTTAGGTGCGAACACTGAAGCTTTCTTT.

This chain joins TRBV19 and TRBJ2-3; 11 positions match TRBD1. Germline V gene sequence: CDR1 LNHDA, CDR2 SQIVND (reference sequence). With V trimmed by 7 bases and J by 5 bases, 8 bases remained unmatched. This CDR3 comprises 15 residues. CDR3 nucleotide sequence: TGTGCCAGTACTAACCCGGGACAGGGGGAAGATACGCAGTATTTT. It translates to CASTNPGQGEDTQYF. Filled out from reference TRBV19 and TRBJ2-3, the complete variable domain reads DGGITQSPKYLFRKEGQNVTLSCEQNLNHDAMYWYRQDPGQGLRLIYYSQIVNDFQKGDIAEGYSVSREKKESFPLTVTSAQKNPTAFYLCASTNPGQGEDTQYFGPGTRLTVL.

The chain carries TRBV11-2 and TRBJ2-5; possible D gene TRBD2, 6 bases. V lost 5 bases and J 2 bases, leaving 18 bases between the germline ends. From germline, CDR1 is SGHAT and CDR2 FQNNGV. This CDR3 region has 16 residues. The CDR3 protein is CASSPPRGGLQETQYF. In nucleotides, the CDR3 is TGTGCCAGCAGCCCCCCCCGCGGCGGACTACAAGAGACCCAGTACTTC.

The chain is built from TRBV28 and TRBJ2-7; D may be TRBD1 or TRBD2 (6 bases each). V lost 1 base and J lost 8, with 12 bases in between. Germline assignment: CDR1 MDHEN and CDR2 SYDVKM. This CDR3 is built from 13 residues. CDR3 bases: TGTGCCAGCAGTTTATCCGCCGGGGGCCAGCAGTACTTC. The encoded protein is CASSLSAGGQQYF.

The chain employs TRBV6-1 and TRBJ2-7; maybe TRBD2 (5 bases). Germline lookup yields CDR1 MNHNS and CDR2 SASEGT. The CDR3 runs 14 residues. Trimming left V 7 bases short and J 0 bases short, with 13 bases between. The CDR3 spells CASNPGSSSYEQYF. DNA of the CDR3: TGTGCCAGCAACCCGGGGTCTAGCTCCTACGAGCAGTACTTC.

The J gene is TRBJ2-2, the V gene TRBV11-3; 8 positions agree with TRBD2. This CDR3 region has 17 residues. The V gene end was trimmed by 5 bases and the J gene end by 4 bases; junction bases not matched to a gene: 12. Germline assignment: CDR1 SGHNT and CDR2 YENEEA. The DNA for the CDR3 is TGTGCCAGCAGCCTACTCGCCAGCGGGAGTTCCACCGGGGAGCTGTTTTTT. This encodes CASSLLASGSSTGELFF.

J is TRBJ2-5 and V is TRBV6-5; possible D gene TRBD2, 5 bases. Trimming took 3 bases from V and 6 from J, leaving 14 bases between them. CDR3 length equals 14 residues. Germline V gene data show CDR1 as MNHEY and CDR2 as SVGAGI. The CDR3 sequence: CASSYGPDGKTQYF. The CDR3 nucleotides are TGTGCCAGCAGTTATGGGCCAGACGGGAAGACCCAGTACTTC.

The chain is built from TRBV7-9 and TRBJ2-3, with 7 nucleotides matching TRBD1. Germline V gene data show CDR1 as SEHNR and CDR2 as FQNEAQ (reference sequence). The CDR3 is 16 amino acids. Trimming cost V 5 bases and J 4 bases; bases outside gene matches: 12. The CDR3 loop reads CASSPNWRRGPDTQYF. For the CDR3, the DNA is TGTGCCAGCAGCCCCAACTGGCGAAGGGGGCCAGATACGCAGTATTTT.

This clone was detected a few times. CDR3 residues: CASSRTGWDVEQYF. Here the CDR3 DNA reads TGTGCCAGTAGTCGGACAGGGTGGGACGTCGAGCAGTACTTC. The gene calls are TRBV19 and TRBJ2-7; 8 bases are a match to TRBD1. The V and J ends lost 5 bases and 6 bases, in that order; junction bases with no gene match: 9. This CDR3 contains 14 residues. The germline CDR1 and CDR2 sequences are LNHDA and SQIVND (reference sequence).

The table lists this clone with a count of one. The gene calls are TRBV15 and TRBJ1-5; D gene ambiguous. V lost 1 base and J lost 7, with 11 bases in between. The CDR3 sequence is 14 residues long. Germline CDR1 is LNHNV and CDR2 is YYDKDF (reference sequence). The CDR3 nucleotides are TGTGCCACCAGCAGAGGGACCCTGGGGCAGCCCCAGCATTTT. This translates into CATSRGTLGQPQHF.

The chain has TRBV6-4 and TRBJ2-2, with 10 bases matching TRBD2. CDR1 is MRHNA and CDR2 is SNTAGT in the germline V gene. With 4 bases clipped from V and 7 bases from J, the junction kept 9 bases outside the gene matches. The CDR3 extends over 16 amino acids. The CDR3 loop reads CASSVSASGSNGELFF. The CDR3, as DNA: TGTGCCAGCAGTGTATCGGCTAGCGGGAGCAACGGGGAGCTGTTTTTT.

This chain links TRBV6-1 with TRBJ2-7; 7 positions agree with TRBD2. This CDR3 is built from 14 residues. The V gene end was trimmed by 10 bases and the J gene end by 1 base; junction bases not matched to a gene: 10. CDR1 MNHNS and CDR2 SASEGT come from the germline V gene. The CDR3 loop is CAIIQRDPSYEQYF. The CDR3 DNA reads TGTGCCATTATACAGCGGGACCCATCCTACGAGCAGTACTTC.

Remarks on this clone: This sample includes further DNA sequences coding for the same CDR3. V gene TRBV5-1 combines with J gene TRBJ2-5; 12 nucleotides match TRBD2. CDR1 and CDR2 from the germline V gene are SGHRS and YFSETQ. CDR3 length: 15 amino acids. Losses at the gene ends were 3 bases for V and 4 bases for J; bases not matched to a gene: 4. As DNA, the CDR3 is TGCGCCAGCAGCTCAGGACTAGCGGGATCAGAGACCCAGTACTTC. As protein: CASSSGLAGSETQYF.

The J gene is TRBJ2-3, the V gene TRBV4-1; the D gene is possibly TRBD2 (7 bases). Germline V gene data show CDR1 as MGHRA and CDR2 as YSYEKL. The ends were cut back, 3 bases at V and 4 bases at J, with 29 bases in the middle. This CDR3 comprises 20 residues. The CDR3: CASSHQRGGLAGTSADTQYF. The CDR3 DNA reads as TGCGCCAGCAGCCACCAAAGGGGGGGATTAGCGGGTACGAGTGCAGATACGCAGTATTTT.

As DNA, the CDR3 is TGCGCCAGCACTCGGGACAGGGGCGTCACTGAAGCTTTCTTT. It specifies CASTRDRGVTEAFF. The V gene is TRBV10-1, the J gene TRBJ1-1; TRBD1 aligns across 10 bases. The junction had 6 bases not matched to a gene; V was cut back by 7 bases and J by 4 bases. The CDR3 runs 14 residues. Germline lookup yields CDR1 WNHNN and CDR2 SYGVQD (reference sequence).

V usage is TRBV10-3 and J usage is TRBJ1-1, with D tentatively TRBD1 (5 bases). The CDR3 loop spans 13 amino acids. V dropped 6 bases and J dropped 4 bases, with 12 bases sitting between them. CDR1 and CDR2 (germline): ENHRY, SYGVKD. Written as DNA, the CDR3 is TGTGCCATCAGGTATGGGGCAGGCACTGAAGCTTTCTTT. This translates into CAIRYGAGTEAFF.

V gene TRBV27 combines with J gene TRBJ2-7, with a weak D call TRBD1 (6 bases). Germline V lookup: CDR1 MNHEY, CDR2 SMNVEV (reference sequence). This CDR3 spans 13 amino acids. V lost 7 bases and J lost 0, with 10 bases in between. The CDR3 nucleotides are TGTGCCAGCACTTCAGGGGTCTCCTACGAGCAGTACTTC. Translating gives CASTSGVSYEQYF.

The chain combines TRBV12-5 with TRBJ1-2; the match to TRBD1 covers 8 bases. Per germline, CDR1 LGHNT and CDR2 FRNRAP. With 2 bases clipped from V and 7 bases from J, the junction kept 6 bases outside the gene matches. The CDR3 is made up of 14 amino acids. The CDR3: CASGLIRGQSGYTF. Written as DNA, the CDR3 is TGTGCTAGTGGTTTGATCAGGGGGCAAAGTGGCTACACCTTC.

Written as DNA, the CDR3 is TGTGCCAGCAGTTTATCGACTAGCGGGATCAGCTCCTACGAGCAGTACTTC. It codes for CASSLSTSGISSYEQYF. The gene calls are TRBV28 and TRBJ2-7, with TRBD2 matching over 11 bases. CDR3 length equals 17 residues. Germline V gene lookup returns CDR1 MDHEN and CDR2 SYDVKM. V lost 1 base to trimming and J lost 0 bases; unmatched junction nucleotides: 5. Full variable domain (rest looked up from reference TRBV28 and TRBJ2-7): DVKVTQSSRYLVKRTGEKVFLECVQDMDHENMFWYRQDPGLGLRLIYFSYDVKMKEKGDIPEGYSVSREKKERFSLILESASTNQTSMYLCASSLSTSGISSYEQYFGPGTRLTVT.

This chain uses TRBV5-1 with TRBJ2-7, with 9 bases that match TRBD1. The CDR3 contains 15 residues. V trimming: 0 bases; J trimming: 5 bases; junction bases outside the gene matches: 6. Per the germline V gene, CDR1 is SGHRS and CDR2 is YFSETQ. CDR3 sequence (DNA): TGCGCCAGCAGCTTGGAGGGACAGGGTTGGGACGAGCAGTACTTC. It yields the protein CASSLEGQGWDEQYF.

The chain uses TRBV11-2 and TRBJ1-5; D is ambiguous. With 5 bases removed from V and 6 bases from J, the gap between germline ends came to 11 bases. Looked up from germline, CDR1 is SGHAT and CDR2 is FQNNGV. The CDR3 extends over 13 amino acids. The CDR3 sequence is CASSLLFGQPQHF. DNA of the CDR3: TGTGCCAGCAGCCTTCTATTCGGTCAGCCCCAGCATTTT. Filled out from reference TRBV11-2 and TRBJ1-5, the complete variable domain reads EAGVAQSPRYKIIEKRQSVAFWCNPISGHATLYWYQQILGQGPKLLIQFQNNGVVDDSQLPKDRFSAERLKGVDSTLKIQPAKLEDSAVYLCASSLLFGQPQHFGDGTRLSIL.

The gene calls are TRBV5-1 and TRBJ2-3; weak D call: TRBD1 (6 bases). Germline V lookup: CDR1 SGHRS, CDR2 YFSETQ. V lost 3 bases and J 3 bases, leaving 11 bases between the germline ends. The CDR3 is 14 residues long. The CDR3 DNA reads TGCGCCAGCAGCTACCAGGGGCAGACAGATACGCAGTATTTT. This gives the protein CASSYQGQTDTQYF.